The subject of this entry is one TCR beta chain. The sample originates from a study of shared clonotypes between healthy human individuals. This was a deep-level run. TCRdb keeps only in-frame clones here, not all; method: immunoSEQ multiplex PCR. The table shows approximately 500,000 clones, with about 85% occurring only once. About 91 million PBMCs served as the genomic DNA source for unsorted samples. The CDR3 runs to 14 residues. Per the germline V gene, CDR1 is GTSNPN and CDR2 is SVGIG (reference sequence). Trimming pared 5 bases from V and 4 bases from J, leaving 18 bases between. This receptor was obtained from a middle-aged woman in good health. Some clones in this sample may be carry-over from other donors' samples. Sequencing was done on a sample of PBMCs. The chain uses TRBV30 and TRBJ2-7, with D perhaps matching TRBD2 (7 bases). CDR3 sequence (DNA): TGTGCCTGGGAGACAGGACTAGAACCGTACGAGCAGTACTTC. Amino acid sequence: CAWETGLEPYEQYF.